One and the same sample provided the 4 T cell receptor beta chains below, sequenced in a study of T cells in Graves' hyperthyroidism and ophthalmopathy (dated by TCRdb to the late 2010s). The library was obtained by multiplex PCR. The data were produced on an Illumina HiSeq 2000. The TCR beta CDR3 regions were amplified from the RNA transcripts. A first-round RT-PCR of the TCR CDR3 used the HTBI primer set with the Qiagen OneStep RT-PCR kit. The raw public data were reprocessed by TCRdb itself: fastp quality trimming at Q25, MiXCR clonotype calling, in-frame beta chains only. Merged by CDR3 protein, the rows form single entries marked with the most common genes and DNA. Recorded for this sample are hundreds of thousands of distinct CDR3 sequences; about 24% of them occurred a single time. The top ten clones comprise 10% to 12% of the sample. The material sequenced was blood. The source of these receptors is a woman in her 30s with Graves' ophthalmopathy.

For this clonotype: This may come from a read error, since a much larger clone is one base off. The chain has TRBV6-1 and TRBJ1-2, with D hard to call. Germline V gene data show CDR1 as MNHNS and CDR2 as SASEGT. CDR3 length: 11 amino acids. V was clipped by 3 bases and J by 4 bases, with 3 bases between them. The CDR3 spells CASSDVYGYTF. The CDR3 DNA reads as TGTGCCAGCAGTGATGTCTATGGCTACACCTTC.

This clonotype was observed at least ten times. The CDR3, as DNA: TGTGCCAGCAGTGGGGGACAGGCGAACACTGAAGCTTTCTTT. Protein sequence: CASSGGQANTEAFF. This rearrangement joins TRBV12-3 or TRBV12-4 to TRBJ1-1; 8 bases align to TRBD1. The CDR3 runs to 14 residues. J lost 1 base, V lost 5 bases, and 3 bases had no gene match.

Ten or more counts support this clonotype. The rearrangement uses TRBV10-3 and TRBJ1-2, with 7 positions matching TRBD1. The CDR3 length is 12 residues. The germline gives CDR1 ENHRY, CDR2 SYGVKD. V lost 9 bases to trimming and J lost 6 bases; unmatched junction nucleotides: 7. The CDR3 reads CAITDRDHGYTF. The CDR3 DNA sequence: TGTGCCATTACCGACAGGGATCATGGCTACACCTTC.

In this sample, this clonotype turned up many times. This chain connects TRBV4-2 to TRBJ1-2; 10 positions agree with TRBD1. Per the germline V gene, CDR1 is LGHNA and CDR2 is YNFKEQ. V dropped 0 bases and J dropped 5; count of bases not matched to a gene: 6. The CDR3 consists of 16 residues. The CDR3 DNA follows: TGTGCCAGCAGCCAAGACCAGGACAGGGGGATTTATGGCTACACCTTC. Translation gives CASSQDQDRGIYGYTF.